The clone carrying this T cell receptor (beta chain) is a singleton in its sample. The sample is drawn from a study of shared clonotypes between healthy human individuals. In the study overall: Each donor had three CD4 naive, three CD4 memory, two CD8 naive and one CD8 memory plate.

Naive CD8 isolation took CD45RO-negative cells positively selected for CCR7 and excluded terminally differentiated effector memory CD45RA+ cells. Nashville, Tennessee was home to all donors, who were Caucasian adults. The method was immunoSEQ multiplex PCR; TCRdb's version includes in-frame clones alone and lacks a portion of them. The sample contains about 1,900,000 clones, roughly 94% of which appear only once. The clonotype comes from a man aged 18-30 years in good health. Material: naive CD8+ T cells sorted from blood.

The CDR3 protein is CASSLDRNREDEKLFF. The CDR3 DNA reads TGTGCCAGCAGCTTGGACAGAAACAGGGAAGATGAAAAACTGTTTTTT. The chain is built from TRBV5-6 and TRBJ1-4; perhaps TRBD1 as D (6 bases). CDR3 length: 16 residues. The germline V and J ends were trimmed by 0 bases and 6 bases, with 15 bases remaining between them. Germline CDR1 reads SGHDT; CDR2 reads YYEEEE.